Shown below are 2 T cell receptor beta chains from a single sample sequenced in a study of cytomegalovirus exposure and HLA in healthy donors. Primers: 60 Vbeta forward and 13 Jbeta reverse. Using immunoSEQ multiplex PCR, the repertoire was profiled, and TCRdb retains in-frame clones only, with some absent. The sample includes some 76,000 clones, approximately 72% of them seen just once. Sequencing was performed on PBMCs. The source of these receptors is a woman aged 40 to 50 in good health and CMV-seropositive.

The DNA of the CDR3 is TGTGCCACCAGCAGAGGGACAGAGCTTAATGAAAAACTGTTTTTT. This translates into CATSRGTELNEKLFF. This chain links TRBV15 with TRBJ1-4; possibly TRBD1 for D (6 bases). V was pared by 1 base and J by 4 bases, with 10 bases between. The CDR3 has 15 residues. Germline CDR1 LNHNV, CDR2 YYDKDF (reference sequence).

This clone turned up a few times. The chain recombines TRBV5-1 with TRBJ2-7, with 14 bases fitting TRBD2. Germline V gene data show CDR1 as SGHRS and CDR2 as YFSETQ. J was trimmed by 5 bases and V by 4 bases; bases with no gene match: 8. The CDR3 contains 16 residues. CDR3 DNA sequence: TGCGCCAGCAGCCCGGGGACTAGCGGGGGAGTCCACGAGCAGTACTTC. Its protein product is CASSPGTSGGVHEQYF.